Listed below are T cell receptor beta chains from one sample, sequenced in a study of cytomegalovirus exposure and HLA in healthy donors. Here immunoSEQ multiplex PCR was the method, and the copy in TCRdb shows in-frame clones only, minus some. The table lists about 130,000 clones, about 74% of them singletons. Sequencing used PBMCs. These receptor sequences come from a male donor in good health and CMV-seronegative. The CDR3 runs from the conserved cysteine through the conserved F or W. D genes are given only for firm matches. Some rows mark clone size as missing; the rest say once, few, many or name a class of expanded clone.

TRBV11-2,few,TRBJ1-2,TRBD1,13,CASSLGQNYGYTF,TGTGCCAGCAGCTTGGGACAGAACTATGGCTACACCTTC
TRBV30,few,TRBJ2-1,-,11,CAWTGSNEQFF,TGTGCCTGGACTGGCTCTAATGAGCAGTTCTTC
TRBV28,few,TRBJ2-7,-,16,CASLPRRVTSSYEQYF,TGTGCTTCTCTGCCAAGGAGAGTCACTAGCTCCTACGAGCAGTACTTC
TRBV7-8,-,TRBJ2-6,-,16,CASSLARWPGANGLTF,TGTGCCAGCAGCTTAGCGCGGTGGCCTGGGGCCAACGGCCTGACTTTC
TRBV6-5,-,TRBJ1-1,-,13,CASSSAGDSEAFF,TGTGCCAGCAGTTCCGCAGGGGATAGTGAAGCTTTCTTT
TRBV6-6,-,TRBJ2-7,-,13,CASSYLHQYEQYF,TGTGCCAGCAGTTACCTTCACCAGTACGAGCAGTACTTC
TRBV19,-,TRBJ1-3,-,16,CASRGRQLFSGNTIYF,TGTGCCAGTAGAGGGAGGCAGCTTTTCTCTGGAAACACCATATATTTT
TRBV11-2,-,TRBJ2-5,-,14,CASSPRGAQETQYF,TGTGCCAGCAGCCCCCGGGGGGCCCAAGAGACCCAGTACTTC
TRBV7-8,-,TRBJ1-5,-,18,CASTTGLRRFFSNQPQHF,TGTGCCAGCACCACGGGACTGCGCCGTTTTTTTAGCAATCAGCCCCAGCATTTT
TRBV6-5,-,TRBJ2-1,TRBD1,13,CASSRRDRGPQFF,TGTGCCAGCAGTCGCCGGGACAGGGGGCCGCAGTTCTTC
TRBV4-1,-,TRBJ1-3,-,17,CASSQDLTGRSGNTIYF,TGCGCCAGCAGCCAAGATCTAACAGGGCGCTCTGGAAACACCATATATTTT
TRBV19,-,TRBJ2-1,-,15,CASSIDELPYNEQFF,TGTGCCAGTAGTATAGATGAGCTCCCCTACAATGAGCAGTTCTTC
TRBV10-3,-,TRBJ1-3,-,13,CASTAGLRNTIYF,TGTGCCAGCACTGCAGGACTCCGAAACACCATATATTTT
TRBV5-1,-,TRBJ2-2,-,18,CASSLRPTGLSGTGELFF,TGCGCCAGCAGCTTACGTCCTACAGGGTTGTCCGGGACCGGGGAGCTGTTTTTT
TRBV6-6,-,TRBJ2-4,TRBD1,15,CASSSDRVAKNIQYF,TGTGCCAGCAGTTCGGACAGGGTAGCCAAAAACATTCAGTACTTC
TRBV10-3,-,TRBJ2-2,TRBD2,17,CAISKGWTSANTGELFF,TGTGCCATCAGCAAAGGGTGGACTAGCGCAAACACCGGGGAGCTGTTTTTT
TRBV30,few,TRBJ2-3,TRBD2,14,CAWSAAGSTDTQYF,TGTGCCTGGAGTGCAGCGGGAAGCACAGATACGCAGTATTTT
TRBV5-6,-,TRBJ2-1,TRBD2,17,CASSPGLAGKVHNEQFF,TGTGCCAGCAGCCCCGGACTAGCGGGAAAAGTTCACAATGAGCAGTTCTTC
TRBV2,once,TRBJ1-5,TRBD1,17,CASSDHPTRDRNQPQHF,TGTGCCAGCAGCGATCACCCGACCCGGGACAGGAATCAGCCCCAGCATTTT
TRBV10-3,few,TRBJ2-7,TRBD1,18,CAISEGIRQGARLYEQYF,TGTGCCATCAGTGAAGGAATCCGACAGGGGGCGCGTCTATACGAGCAGTACTTC
TRBV6-6,-,TRBJ2-2,-,15,CASSYRTADTGELFF,TGTGCCAGCAGTTACCGGACAGCGGACACCGGGGAGCTGTTTTTT
TRBV27,-,TRBJ2-3,-,15,CASSLIAGFADTQYF,TGTGCCAGCAGTTTAATTGCGGGGTTCGCAGATACGCAGTATTTT
TRBV30,-,TRBJ1-5,-,14,CAWSSPRVIQPQHF,TGTGCCTGGAGCTCGCCACGGGTTATACAGCCCCAGCATTTT
TRBV29-1,-,TRBJ1-1,-,14,CSVPPGRGRTEAFF,TGCAGCGTACCCCCCGGGAGAGGGAGGACTGAAGCTTTCTTT
TRBV30,-,TRBJ2-7,TRBD1,14,CAWSAGRGRYEQYF,TGTGCCTGGAGTGCAGGAAGGGGGCGATACGAGCAGTACTTC
TRBV6-1,-,TRBJ1-6,TRBD1,16,CASSEYSAGGKVPLHF,TGTGCCAGCAGTGAATACTCCGCAGGGGGGAAAGTGCCCCTCCACTTT
TRBV7-9,-,TRBJ2-1,TRBD1,15,CSSSSSTGKLNEQFF,TGTTCCAGCAGCTCCTCGACAGGGAAATTAAATGAGCAGTTCTTC
TRBV4-1,-,TRBJ2-1,TRBD2,17,CASSQDNSGSSYNEQFF,TGCGCCAGCAGCCAAGATAATAGCGGGAGCTCCTACAATGAGCAGTTCTTC
TRBV4-3,-,TRBJ2-7,TRBD1,16,CASSQSPRDRGHEQYF,TGCGCCAGCAGCCAAAGCCCCCGGGACAGGGGGCACGAGCAGTACTTC
TRBV7-9,-,TRBJ2-1,TRBD2,18,CASSPPRGSGRAPDEQFF,TGTGCCAGCAGCCCCCCCCGAGGTAGCGGGAGGGCCCCCGATGAGCAGTTCTTC
TRBV7-9,-,TRBJ1-2,-,12,CASSLDTMGYTF,TGTGCCAGCAGCTTAGACACGATGGGCTACACCTTC
TRBV12-2,-,TRBJ1-1,-,17,CASRHTVHRLRNTEAFF,TGTGCAAGTCGCCATACTGTTCACAGGTTGAGAAACACTGAAGCTTTCTTT
TRBV27,few,TRBJ2-7,TRBD1,15,CASSSGGQGAREQYF,TGTGCCAGCAGTTCAGGGGGACAGGGGGCTCGGGAGCAGTACTTC
TRBV5-1,once,TRBJ1-4,-,16,CASSSGLLGTNEKLFF,TGCGCCAGCAGCAGCGGACTGTTAGGAACTAATGAAAAACTGTTTTTT
TRBV18,-,TRBJ2-7,-,14,CASSYDRGSYEQYF,TGTGCCAGCTCATATGACAGAGGTTCCTACGAGCAGTACTTC
TRBV2,-,TRBJ1-2,-,12,CASSSRVGGYTF,TGTGCCAGCAGTTCCAGGGTGGGTGGCTACACCTTC
TRBV27,-,TRBJ2-3,-,14,CASSSQGSTDTQYF,TGTGCCAGCAGTTCCCAGGGAAGCACAGATACGCAGTATTTT
TRBV9,-,TRBJ2-5,TRBD1,14,CASSVQGAGETQYF,TGTGCCAGCAGCGTACAGGGGGCGGGGGAGACCCAGTACTTC
TRBV10-3,-,TRBJ1-1,-,14,CAISEVDSNTEAFF,TGTGCCATCAGTGAGGTGGACAGTAACACTGAAGCTTTCTTT
TRBV7-2,once,TRBJ1-1,-,14,CASSLKGGSTEAFF,TGTGCCAGCAGCTTAAAGGGCGGGTCCACTGAAGCTTTCTTT
TRBV4-3,-,TRBJ1-1,TRBD1,16,CASSLSPGTENTEAFF,TGCGCCAGCAGTCTAAGCCCCGGGACAGAGAACACTGAAGCTTTCTTT
TRBV7-8,-,TRBJ2-2,-,15,CASSLAGLGSGELFF,TGTGCCAGCAGCTTAGCGGGGTTGGGGAGCGGGGAGCTGTTTTTT
TRBV4-3,-,TRBJ2-3,-,15,CASSLTRAVLDTQYF,TGCGCCAGCAGCCTTACTAGGGCCGTCCTGGATACGCAGTATTTT
TRBV28,-,TRBJ2-5,TRBD2,18,CASSPISSGPMGGETQYF,TGTGCCAGCAGTCCCATATCTAGCGGGCCAATGGGGGGAGAGACCCAGTACTTC
TRBV9,-,TRBJ2-2,-,15,CASSVSGGTSGELFF,TGTGCCAGCAGCGTTTCTGGAGGGACGTCCGGGGAGCTGTTTTTT
TRBV28,-,TRBJ2-7,-,17,CASSHGGGYRDPHEQYF,TGTGCCAGCAGCCATGGGGGGGGGTACAGGGATCCTCACGAGCAGTACTTC
TRBV7-9,-,TRBJ2-1,TRBD2,16,CSSEKAGGRSYNEQFF,TGTTCCAGCGAAAAAGCGGGAGGGCGCTCCTACAATGAGCAGTTCTTC
TRBV15,-,TRBJ1-4,-,14,CATSSRAAGEKLFF,TGTGCCACCAGCAGCCGGGCCGCGGGGGAAAAACTGTTTTTT
TRBV7-2,-,TRBJ2-3,-,13,CASSFRGTDTQYF,TGTGCCAGCAGCTTCCGTGGCACAGATACGCAGTATTTT
TRBV19,-,TRBJ2-7,-,14,CASSPGSVAYEQYF,TGTGCCAGTAGTCCCGGGAGCGTGGCCTACGAGCAGTACTTC
TRBV7-2,-,TRBJ1-1,-,15,CASSLAPGQNTEAFF,TGTGCCAGCAGCTTAGCGCCAGGACAGAACACTGAAGCTTTCTTT
TRBV6-5,-,TRBJ1-3,-,15,CASRGPPISGNTIYF,TGTGCCAGCAGGGGCCCACCTATCTCTGGAAACACCATATATTTT
TRBV6-4,-,TRBJ1-3,-,19,CASSDSMGGRSTRRNTIYF,TGTGCCAGCAGTGACTCGATGGGGGGGCGATCGACTAGACGAAACACCATATATTTT
TRBV11-3,few,TRBJ2-7,-,14,CASSLGPSSYEQYF,TGTGCCAGCAGCTTAGGCCCCAGCTCCTACGAGCAGTACTTC